This T cell receptor beta chain was captured in a study of blood T cell repertoires in COVID-19 (TCRdb year 2020). With respect to the entire study: Samples covering the acute and convalescent phases of COVID-19 were provided by collaborators in the United States, Italy and Spain. The material from the prospective study consisted of cDNA or gDNA derived from T cells, B-cell-depleted T cells, or PBMCs. Deeply sampled blood TCRbeta repertoires from subjects exposed to, actively infected with, or recovered from COVID-19 were included in the dataset. A freely available public database, intended as a resource for researchers studying the immune response to SARS-CoV-2, is where the repertoires were released. The samples were drawn from two sources: the first 160 participants of the ongoing ImmuneRACE study, and over 950 subjects contributed by 6 global collaborators. A de-identified subject ID, COVID-19 status, age in years and sex were almost always included in the sample metadata. HLA class I and class II types, where available, came from metadata supplied by the sample provider rather than from assay-based typing.

TCRbeta CDR3 regions were amplified from genomic DNA by means of the immunoSEQ Assay, a bias-controlled multiplex PCR. For the original study's pipeline: Nucleated cell counts per sample were estimated from amplification of reference gene primers within the assay. Sequence reads were collapsed and filtered to measure the absolute abundance of every unique TCRbeta CDR3 rearrangement. For each sample, productive Simpson clonality was calculated as the square root of Simpson's diversity index over productive rearrangements. In its TCRdb copy, this immuneACCESS table keeps in-frame sequences only and misses some clones. Where compared with another copy, unresolved V genes explain less than half of these, and the others have no known cause. V, J and clone size reflect that table, while D and trimming were determined from the DNA. Present in this sample are roughly 200,000 clones, approximately 85% of which were seen just once. The ten most abundant clones make up 11% of the sample.

On this clone itself: It lacks a known antigen. Base-call qualities are not available, and no considerably larger clone is one nucleotide away.

Broad study findings and their caveats: How much clinical and demographic metadata was included differed by source and by participant, and the metadata was provided uncurated.

V loses 2 bases of germline sequence and J loses 3 bases, and the interval between the two ends is 13 bases. CDR1 and CDR2 were assigned from the germline V gene (reference sequence) as SEHNR and FQNEAQ. The CDR3 measures 16 amino acids from cysteine to phenylalanine. The sequence is cut down to CDR3 DNA, 48 bases in frame from base 1. The collaborating institutions used their own protocols to collect whole blood in K2EDTA tubes. For TCRbeta analysis, collaborators shipped samples in one of three forms: frozen whole blood, isolated PBMCs, or DNA extracted from either of those sample types. The chain is encoded by TRBV7-9 joined to TRBJ2-2; possibly the D gene is TRBD2, per 5 matching bases. The clonotype was recovered from a human donor with active or convalescent COVID-19. The donor label of this sample is uncertain. Sequencing was performed on peripheral blood. In nucleotides, the sequence is TGTGCCAGCAGCTTACACGTGGGAGTGGACACCGGGGAGCTGTTTTTT. It specifies CASSLHVGVDTGELFF.